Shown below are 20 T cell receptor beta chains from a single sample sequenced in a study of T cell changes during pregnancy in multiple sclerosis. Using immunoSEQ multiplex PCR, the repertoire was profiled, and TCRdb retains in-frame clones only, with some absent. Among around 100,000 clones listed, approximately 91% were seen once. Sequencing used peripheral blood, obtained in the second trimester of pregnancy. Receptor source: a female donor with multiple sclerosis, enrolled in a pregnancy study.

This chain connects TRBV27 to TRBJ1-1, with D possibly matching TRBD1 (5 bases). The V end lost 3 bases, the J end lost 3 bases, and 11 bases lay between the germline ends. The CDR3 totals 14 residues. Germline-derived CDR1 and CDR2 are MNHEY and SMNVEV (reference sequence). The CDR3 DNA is TGTGCCAGCAGTTTGGAGGGGCTGGACACTGAAGCTTTCTTT. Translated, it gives CASSLEGLDTEAFF.

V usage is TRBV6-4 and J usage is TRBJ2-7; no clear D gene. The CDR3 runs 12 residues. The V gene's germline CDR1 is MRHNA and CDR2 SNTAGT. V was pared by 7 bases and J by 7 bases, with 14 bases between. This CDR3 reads CASKLIPTEQYF. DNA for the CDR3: TGTGCCAGCAAACTGATCCCCACGGAGCAGTACTTC.

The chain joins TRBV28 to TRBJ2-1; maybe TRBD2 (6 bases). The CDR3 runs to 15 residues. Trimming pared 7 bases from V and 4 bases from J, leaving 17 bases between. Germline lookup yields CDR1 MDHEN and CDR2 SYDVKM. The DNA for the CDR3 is TGTGCCAGCACCCCGACTAGTTTCGGGTACAATGAGCAGTTCTTC. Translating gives CASTPTSFGYNEQFF.

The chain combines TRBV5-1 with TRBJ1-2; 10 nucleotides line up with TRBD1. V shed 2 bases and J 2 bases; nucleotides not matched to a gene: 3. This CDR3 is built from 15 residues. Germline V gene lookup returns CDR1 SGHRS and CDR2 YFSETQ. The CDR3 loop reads CASSLGQGVNYGYTF. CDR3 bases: TGCGCCAGCAGCTTAGGACAGGGGGTCAACTATGGCTACACCTTC.

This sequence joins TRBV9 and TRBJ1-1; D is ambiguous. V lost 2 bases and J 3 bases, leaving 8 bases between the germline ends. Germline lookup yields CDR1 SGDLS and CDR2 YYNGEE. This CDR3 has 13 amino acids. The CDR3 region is CASSVKADTEAFF. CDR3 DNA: TGTGCCAGCAGCGTCAAGGCGGACACTGAAGCTTTCTTT. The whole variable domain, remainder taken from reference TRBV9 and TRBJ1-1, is DSGVTQTPKHLITATGQRVTLRCSPRSGDLSVYWYQQSLDQGLQFLIQYYNGEERAKGNILERFSAQQFPDLHSELNLSSLELGDSALYFCASSVKADTEAFFGQGTRLTVV.

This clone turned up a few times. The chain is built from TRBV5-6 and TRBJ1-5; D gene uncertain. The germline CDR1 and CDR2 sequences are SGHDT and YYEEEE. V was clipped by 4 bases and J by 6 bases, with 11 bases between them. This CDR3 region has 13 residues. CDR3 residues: CASSGGWGQPQHF. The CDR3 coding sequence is TGTGCCAGCAGCGGAGGGTGGGGTCAGCCCCAGCATTTT.

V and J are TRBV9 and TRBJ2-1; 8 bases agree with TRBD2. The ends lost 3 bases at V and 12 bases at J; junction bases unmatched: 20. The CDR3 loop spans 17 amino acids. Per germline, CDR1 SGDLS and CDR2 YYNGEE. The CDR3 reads CASSATAGTSSFNVQFF. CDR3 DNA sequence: TGTGCCAGCAGCGCTACGGCCGGGACTAGTTCCTTCAACGTGCAGTTCTTC.

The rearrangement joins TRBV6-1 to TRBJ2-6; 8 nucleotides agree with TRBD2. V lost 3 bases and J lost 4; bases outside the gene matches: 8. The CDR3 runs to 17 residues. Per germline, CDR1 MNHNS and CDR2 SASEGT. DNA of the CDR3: TGTGCCAGCAGTGAGGTCGGGAGGGTCTCGGGGGCCAACGTCCTGACTTTC. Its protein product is CASSEVGRVSGANVLTF.

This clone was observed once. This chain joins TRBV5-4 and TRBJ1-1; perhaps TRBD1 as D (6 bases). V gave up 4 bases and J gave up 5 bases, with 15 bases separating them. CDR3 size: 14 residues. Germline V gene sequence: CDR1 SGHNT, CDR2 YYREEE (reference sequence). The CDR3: CASSEQGLWTEAFF. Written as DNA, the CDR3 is TGTGCCAGCAGCGAACAGGGTTTATGGACTGAAGCTTTCTTT.

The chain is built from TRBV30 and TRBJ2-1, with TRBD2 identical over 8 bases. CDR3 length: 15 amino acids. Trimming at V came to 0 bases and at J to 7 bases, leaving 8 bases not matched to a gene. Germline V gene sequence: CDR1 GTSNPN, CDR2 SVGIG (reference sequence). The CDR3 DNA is TGTGCCTGGAGTGTACTCGGGAGGGCCTCTAATGAGCAGTTCTTC. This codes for CAWSVLGRASNEQFF. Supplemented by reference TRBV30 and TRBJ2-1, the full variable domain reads SQTIHQWPATLVQPVGSPLSLECTVEGTSNPNLYWYRQAAGRGLQLLFYSVGIGQISSEVPQNLSASRPQDRQFILSSKKLLLSDSGFYLCAWSVLGRASNEQFFGPGTRLTVL.

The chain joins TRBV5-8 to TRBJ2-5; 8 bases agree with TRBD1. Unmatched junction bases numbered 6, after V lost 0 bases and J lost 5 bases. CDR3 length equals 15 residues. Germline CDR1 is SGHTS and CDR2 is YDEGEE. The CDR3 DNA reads TGTGCCAGCAGCTTGGGGGACAGGCGGAGGGAGACCCAGTACTTC. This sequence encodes CASSLGDRRRETQYF. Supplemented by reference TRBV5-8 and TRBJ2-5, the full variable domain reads EAGVTQSPTHLIKTRGQQATLRCSPISGHTSVYWYQQALGLGLQFLLWYDEGEERNRGNFPPRFSGRQFPNYSSELNVNALELEDSALYLCASSLGDRRRETQYFGPGTRLLVL.

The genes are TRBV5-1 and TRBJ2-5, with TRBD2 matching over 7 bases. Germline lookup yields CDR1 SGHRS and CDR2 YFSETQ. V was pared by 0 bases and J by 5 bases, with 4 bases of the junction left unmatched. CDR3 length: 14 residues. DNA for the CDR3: TGCGCCAGCAGCTTGGGACTAGCAATGGAGACCCAGTACTTC. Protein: CASSLGLAMETQYF.

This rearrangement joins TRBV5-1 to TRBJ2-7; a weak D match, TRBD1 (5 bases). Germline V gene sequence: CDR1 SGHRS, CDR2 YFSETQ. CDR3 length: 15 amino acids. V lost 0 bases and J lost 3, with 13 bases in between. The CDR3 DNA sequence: TGCGCCAGCAGCTTGGTCCTCCAGGGAAACTACGAGCAGTACTTC. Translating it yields CASSLVLQGNYEQYF.

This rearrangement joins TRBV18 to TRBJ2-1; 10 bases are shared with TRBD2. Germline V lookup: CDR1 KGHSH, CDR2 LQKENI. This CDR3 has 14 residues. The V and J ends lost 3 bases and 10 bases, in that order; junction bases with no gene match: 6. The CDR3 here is CASSPPPGLAEQFF. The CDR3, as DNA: TGTGCCAGCTCACCCCCTCCGGGACTAGCGGAGCAGTTCTTC.

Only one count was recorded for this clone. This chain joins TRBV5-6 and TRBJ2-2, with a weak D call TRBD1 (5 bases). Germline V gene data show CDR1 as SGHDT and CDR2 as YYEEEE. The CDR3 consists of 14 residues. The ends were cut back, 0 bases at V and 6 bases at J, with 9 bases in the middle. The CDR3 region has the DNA TGTGCCAGCAGCTTGGGTGGGGCGCCCGGGGAGCTGTTTTTT. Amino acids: CASSLGGAPGELFF.

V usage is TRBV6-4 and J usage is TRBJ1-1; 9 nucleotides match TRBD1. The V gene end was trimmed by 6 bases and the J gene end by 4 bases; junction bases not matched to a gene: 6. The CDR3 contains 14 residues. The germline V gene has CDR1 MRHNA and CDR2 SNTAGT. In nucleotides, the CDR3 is TGTGCCAGCAGCCTTGACAGGGGGGGCACTGAAGCTTTCTTT. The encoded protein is CASSLDRGGTEAFF.

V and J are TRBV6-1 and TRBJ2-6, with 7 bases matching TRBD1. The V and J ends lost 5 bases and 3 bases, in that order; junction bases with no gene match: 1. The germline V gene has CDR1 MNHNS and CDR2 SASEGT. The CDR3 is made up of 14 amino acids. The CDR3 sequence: CASSTGDGANVLTF. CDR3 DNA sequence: TGTGCCAGCAGTACAGGGGATGGGGCCAACGTCCTGACTTTC.

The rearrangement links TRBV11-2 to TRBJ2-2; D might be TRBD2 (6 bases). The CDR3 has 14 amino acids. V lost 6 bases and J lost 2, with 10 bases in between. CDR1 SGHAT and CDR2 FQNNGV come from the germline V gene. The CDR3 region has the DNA TGTGCCAGCAGACGGGACTCTAACACCGGGGAGCTGTTTTTT. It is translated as CASRRDSNTGELFF.

CDR3 bases: TGTGCCACCAGCGGCCTGAGGTCGGGCCAGGGGATGAGGGGAGAGACCCAGTACTTC. This sequence encodes CATSGLRSGQGMRGETQYF. This sequence joins TRBV15 and TRBJ2-5; maybe TRBD1 (6 bases). Trimming left V 5 bases short and J 4 bases short, with 29 bases between. Germline-derived CDR1 and CDR2 are LNHNV and YYDKDF (reference sequence). The CDR3 covers 19 residues.

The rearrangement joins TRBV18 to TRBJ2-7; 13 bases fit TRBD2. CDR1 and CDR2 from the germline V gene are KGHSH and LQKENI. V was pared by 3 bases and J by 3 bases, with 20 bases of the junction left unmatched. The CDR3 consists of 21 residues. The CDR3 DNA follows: TGTGCCAGCTCACCCTACCGGGGGACTAGCGGGGAAAGACCTCCGGGCTACGAGCAGTACTTC. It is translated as CASSPYRGTSGERPPGYEQYF.